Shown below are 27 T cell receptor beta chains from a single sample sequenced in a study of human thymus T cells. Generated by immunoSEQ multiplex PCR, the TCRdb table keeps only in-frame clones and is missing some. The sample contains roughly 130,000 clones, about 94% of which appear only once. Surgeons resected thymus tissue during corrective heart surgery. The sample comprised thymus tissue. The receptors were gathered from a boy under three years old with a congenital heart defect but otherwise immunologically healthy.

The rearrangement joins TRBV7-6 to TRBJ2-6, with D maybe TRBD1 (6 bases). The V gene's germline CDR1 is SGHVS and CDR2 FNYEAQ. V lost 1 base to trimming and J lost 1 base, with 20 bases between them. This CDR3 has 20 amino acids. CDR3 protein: CASSLGSPGQSSSGANVLTF. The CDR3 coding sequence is TGTGCCAGCAGCTTAGGGTCTCCAGGACAGTCTTCGTCTGGGGCCAACGTCCTGACTTTC.

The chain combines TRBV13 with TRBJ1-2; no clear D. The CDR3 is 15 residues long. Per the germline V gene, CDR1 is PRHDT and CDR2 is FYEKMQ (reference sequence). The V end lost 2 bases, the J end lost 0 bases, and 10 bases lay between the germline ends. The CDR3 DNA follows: TGTGCCAGCAGCTTACCTGGGGAAGCTAACTATGGCTACACCTTC. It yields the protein CASSLPGEANYGYTF.

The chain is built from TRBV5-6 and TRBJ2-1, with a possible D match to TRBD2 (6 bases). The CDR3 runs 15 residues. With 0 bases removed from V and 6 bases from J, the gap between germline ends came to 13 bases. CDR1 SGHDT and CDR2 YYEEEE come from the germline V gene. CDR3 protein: CASSLGRGTFNEQFF. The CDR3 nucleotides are TGTGCCAGCAGCTTGGGTCGGGGGACTTTCAATGAGCAGTTCTTC.

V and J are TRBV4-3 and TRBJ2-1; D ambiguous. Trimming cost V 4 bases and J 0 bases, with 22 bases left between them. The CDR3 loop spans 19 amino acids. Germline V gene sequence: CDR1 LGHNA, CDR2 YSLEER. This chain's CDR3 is CASSPRKRHPLNSYNEQFF. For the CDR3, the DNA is TGCGCCAGCAGCCCTCGGAAGAGACACCCGCTGAACTCCTACAATGAGCAGTTCTTC.

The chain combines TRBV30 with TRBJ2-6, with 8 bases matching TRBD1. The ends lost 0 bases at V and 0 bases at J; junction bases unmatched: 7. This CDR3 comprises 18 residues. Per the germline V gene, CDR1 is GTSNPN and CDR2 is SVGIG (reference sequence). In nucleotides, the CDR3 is TGTGCCTGGAGTGTAAGGGCAGGGGGCAACTCTGGGGCCAACGTCCTGACTTTC. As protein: CAWSVRAGGNSGANVLTF.

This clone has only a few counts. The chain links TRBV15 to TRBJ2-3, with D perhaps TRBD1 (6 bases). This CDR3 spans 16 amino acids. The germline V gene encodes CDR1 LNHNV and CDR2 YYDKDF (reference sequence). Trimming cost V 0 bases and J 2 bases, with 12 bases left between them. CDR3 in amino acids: CATSRDNDRFTDTQYF. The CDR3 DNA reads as TGTGCCACCAGCAGAGATAACGACAGGTTCACAGATACGCAGTATTTT.

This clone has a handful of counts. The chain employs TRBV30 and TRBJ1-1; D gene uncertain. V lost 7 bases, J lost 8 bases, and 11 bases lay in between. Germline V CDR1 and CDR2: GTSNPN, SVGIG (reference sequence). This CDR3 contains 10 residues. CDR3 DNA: TGTGCCTTATCCGGGAGGGAAGCTTTCTTT. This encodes CALSGREAFF.

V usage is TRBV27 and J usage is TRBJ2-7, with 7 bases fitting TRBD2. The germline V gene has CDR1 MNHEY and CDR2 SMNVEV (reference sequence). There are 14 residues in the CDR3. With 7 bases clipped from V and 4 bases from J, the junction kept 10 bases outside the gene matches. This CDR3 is CASTATGTKYEQYF. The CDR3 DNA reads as TGTGCCAGCACCGCAACCGGGACTAAATACGAGCAGTACTTC.

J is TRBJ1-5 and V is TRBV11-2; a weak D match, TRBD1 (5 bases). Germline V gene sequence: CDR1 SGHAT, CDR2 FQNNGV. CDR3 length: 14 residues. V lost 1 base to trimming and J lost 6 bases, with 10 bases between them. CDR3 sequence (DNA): TGTGCCAGCAGCTTAGCACCTGGGGGTCAGCCCCAGCATTTT. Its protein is CASSLAPGGQPQHF. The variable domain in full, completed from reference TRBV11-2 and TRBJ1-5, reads EAGVAQSPRYKIIEKRQSVAFWCNPISGHATLYWYQQILGQGPKLLIQFQNNGVVDDSQLPKDRFSAERLKGVDSTLKIQPAKLEDSAVYLCASSLAPGGQPQHFGDGTRLSIL.

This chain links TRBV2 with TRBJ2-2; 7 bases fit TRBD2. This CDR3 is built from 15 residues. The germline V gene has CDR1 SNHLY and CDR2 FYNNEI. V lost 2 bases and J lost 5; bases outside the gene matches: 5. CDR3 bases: TGTGCCAGCAGTGAAACCAGGGAGGGGACCGGGGAGCTGTTTTTT. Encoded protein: CASSETREGTGELFF.

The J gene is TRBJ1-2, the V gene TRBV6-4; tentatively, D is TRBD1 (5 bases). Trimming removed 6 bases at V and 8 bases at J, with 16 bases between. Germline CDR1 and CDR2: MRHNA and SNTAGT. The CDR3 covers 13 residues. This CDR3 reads CASRGDGWRGYTF. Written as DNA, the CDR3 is TGTGCCAGCAGAGGGGACGGATGGAGGGGCTACACCTTC.

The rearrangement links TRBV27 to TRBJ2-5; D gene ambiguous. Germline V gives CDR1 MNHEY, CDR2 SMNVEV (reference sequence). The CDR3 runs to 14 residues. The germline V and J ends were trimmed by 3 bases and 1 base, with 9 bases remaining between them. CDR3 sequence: CASSFKRAQETQYF. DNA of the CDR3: TGTGCCAGCAGTTTTAAACGGGCCCAAGAGACCCAGTACTTC.

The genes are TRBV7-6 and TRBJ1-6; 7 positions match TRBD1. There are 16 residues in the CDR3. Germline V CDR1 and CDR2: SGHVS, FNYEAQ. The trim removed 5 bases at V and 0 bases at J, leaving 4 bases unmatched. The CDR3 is CASSPTGNSYNSPLHF. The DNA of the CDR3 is TGTGCCAGCAGCCCGACAGGGAACTCCTATAATTCACCCCTCCACTTT.

The CDR3 sequence: CASSSTGGNGYTF. DNA for the CDR3: TGTGCCAGCAGTTCGACAGGGGGGAATGGCTACACCTTC. The chain carries TRBV27 and TRBJ1-2; 9 nucleotides match TRBD1. This CDR3 contains 13 residues. V dropped 4 bases and J dropped 6; count of bases not matched to a gene: 3. CDR1 MNHEY and CDR2 SMNVEV come from the germline V gene (reference sequence).

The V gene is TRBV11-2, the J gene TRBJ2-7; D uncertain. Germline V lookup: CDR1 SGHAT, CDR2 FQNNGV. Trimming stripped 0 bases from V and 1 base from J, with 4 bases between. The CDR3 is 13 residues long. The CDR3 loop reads CASSLDRSYEQYF. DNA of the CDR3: TGTGCCAGCAGCTTAGATCGGTCCTACGAGCAGTACTTC.

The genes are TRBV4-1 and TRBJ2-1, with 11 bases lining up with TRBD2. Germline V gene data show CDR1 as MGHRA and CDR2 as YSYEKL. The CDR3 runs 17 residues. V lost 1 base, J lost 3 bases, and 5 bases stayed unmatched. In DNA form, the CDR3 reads TGCGCCAGCAGCCAAGGACTAGCGGGGCTCAACTACAATGAGCAGTTCTTC. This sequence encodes CASSQGLAGLNYNEQFF.

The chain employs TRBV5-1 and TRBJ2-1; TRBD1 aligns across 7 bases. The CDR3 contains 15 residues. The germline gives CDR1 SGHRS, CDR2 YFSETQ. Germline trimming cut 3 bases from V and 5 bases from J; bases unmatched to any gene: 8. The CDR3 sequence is CASSCDRDLDNEQFF. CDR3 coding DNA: TGCGCCAGCAGCTGTGACAGGGATTTAGACAATGAGCAGTTCTTC.

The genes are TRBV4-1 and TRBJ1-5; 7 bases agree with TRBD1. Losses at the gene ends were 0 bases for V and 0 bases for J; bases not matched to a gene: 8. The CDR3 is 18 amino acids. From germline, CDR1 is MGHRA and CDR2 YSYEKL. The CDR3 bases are TGCGCCAGCAGCCAAGAGCTCGGGGACAGCTATAGCAATCAGCCCCAGCATTTT. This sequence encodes CASSQELGDSYSNQPQHF.

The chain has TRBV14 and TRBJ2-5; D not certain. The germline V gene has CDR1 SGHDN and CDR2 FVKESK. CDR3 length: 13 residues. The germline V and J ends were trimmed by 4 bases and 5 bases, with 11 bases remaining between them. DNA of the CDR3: TGTGCCAGCAGCCCGCGGAATGGCGAGACCCAGTACTTC. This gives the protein CASSPRNGETQYF. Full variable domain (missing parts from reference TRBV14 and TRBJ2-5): EAGVTQFPSHSVIEKGQTVTLRCDPISGHDNLYWYRRVMGKEIKFLLHFVKESKQDESGMPNNRFLAERTGGTYSTLKVQPAELEDSGVYFCASSPRNGETQYFGPGTRLLVL.

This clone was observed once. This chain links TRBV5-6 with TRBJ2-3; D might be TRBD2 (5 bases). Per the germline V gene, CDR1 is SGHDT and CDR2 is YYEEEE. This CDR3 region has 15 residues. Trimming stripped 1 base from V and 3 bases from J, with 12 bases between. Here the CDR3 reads CASSLKRQITDTQYF. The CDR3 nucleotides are TGTGCCAGCAGCTTGAAGCGGCAGATAACAGATACGCAGTATTTT.

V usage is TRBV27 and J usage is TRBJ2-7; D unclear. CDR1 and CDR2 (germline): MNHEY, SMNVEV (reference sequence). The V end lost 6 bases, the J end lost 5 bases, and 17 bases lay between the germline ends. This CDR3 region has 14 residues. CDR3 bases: TGTGCCAGCAGCCGCCGATTTAGGTCCCACGAGCAGTACTTC. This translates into CASSRRFRSHEQYF.

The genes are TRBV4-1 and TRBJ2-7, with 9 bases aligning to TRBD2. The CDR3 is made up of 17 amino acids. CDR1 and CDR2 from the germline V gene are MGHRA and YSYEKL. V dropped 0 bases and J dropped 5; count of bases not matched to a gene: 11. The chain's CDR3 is CASSQDRLRGGLHEQYF. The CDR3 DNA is TGCGCCAGCAGCCAAGATAGGCTGCGGGGGGGCCTCCACGAGCAGTACTTC.

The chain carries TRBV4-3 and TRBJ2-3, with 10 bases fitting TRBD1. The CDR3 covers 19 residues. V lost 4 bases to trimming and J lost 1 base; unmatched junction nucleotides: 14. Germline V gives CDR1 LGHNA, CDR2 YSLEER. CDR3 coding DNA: TGCGCCAGCAGCCTCTGGGACAGGGGTAAGAGGTGGGGCACAGATACGCAGTATTTT. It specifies CASSLWDRGKRWGTDTQYF.

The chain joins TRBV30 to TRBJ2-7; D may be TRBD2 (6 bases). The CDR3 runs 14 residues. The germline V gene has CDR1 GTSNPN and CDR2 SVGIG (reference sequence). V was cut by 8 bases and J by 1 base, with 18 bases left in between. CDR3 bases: TGTGCCGGGAAGGGAGGAGGCTATTCCTACGAGCAGTACTTC. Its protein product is CAGKGGGYSYEQYF.

The CDR3 protein is CASSVGGPNTGELFF. The CDR3 DNA follows: TGTGCCAGCAGCGTAGGGGGCCCGAACACCGGGGAGCTGTTTTTT. This chain connects TRBV11-3 to TRBJ2-2; 7 nucleotides agree with TRBD1. This CDR3 has 15 residues. Germline V gives CDR1 SGHNT, CDR2 YENEEA. V shed 5 bases and J 0 bases; nucleotides not matched to a gene: 3.

CDR3 region: CASSSGDLASGGSEQYF. The CDR3 bases are TGTGCCAGCAGCTCCGGCGACTTGGCTAGCGGGGGGTCCGAGCAGTACTTC. This chain connects TRBV9 to TRBJ2-7, with TRBD2 identical over 11 bases. The CDR3 totals 17 residues. After removal of 4 bases from V and 6 bases from J, the junction contained 15 bases not matched to a gene. Germline V gene data show CDR1 as SGDLS and CDR2 as YYNGEE.

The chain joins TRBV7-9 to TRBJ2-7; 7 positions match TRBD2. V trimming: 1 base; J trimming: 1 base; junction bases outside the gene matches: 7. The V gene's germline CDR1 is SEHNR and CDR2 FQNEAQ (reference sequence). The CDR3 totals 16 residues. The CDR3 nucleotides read TGTGCCAGCAGCTTAGGAAACACTAGCGATTCCTACGAGCAGTACTTC. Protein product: CASSLGNTSDSYEQYF.